This TCR beta chain came from a study of molecular identifiers for immune sequencing clone quantification. This clonotype is classed as medium-sized. TCRdb reprocessed the PCR reads with MiXCR, giving one entry per CDR3 protein. The data show 7,500 to 10,000 distinct CDR3 sequences, just under 20% seen once. The CDR3 loop spans 16 amino acids. Unmatched junction bases numbered 9, after V lost 3 bases and J lost 3 bases. Germline lookup yields CDR1 SEHNR and CDR2 FQNEAQ (reference sequence). The sequence came from a human donor in good health. Some libraries in this study had Jurkat cell RNA spiked in. Sequencing input: naive CD8+ T cells from blood, with Jurkat cell RNA spiked in. Sample subset: FACS-sorted CD8+CD4-CCR7+CD45RA+ naive T cells. The chain recombines TRBV7-9 with TRBJ2-3, with 7 nucleotides matching TRBD2. CDR3 protein: CASSFVSGGVTDTQYF. The DNA for the CDR3 is TGTGCCAGCAGCTTTGTTTCGGGGGGAGTTACAGATACGCAGTATTTT.